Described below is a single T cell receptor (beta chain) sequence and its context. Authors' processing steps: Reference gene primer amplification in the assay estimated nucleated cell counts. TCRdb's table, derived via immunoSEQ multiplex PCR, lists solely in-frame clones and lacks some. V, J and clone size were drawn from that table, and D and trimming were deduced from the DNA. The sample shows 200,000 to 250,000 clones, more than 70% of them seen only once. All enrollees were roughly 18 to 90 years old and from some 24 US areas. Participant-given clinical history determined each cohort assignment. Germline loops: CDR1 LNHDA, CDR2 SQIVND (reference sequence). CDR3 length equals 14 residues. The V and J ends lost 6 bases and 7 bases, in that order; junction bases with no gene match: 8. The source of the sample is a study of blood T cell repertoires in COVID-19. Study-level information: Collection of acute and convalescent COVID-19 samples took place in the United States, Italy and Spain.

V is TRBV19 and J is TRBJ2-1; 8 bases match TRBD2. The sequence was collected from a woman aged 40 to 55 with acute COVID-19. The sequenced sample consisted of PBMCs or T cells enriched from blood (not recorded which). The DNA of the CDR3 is TGTGCCAGTAGCCAGAGCGGGAGCTCAAATGAGCAGTTCTTC. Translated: CASSQSGSSNEQFF.